Below, 17 T cell receptor beta chains from the same sample are listed, as sequenced in a study of Graves' ophthalmopathy and Graves' hyperthyroidism. The authors amplified TCR beta CDR3 regions from RNA transcripts. First-round RT-PCR employed HTBI primers, with a second-round multiplex PCR after it. TCRdb reanalysed the multiplex PCR reads using MiXCR and keeps one entry per CDR3 protein. The sample comprises around 1.1 million distinct CDR3 sequences, around a third of which are singletons, and 11% rests with the top ten. Specimen: peripheral blood or thyroid tissue (not recorded which). The receptors stem from an adult man with Graves' hyperthyroidism.

The rearrangement uses TRBV20-1 and TRBJ1-5; TRBD1 matches 8 bases. This CDR3 contains 15 residues. With 1 base clipped from V and 5 bases from J, the junction kept 7 bases outside the gene matches. The germline gives CDR1 DFQATT, CDR2 SNEGSKA (reference sequence). The CDR3 bases are TGCAGTGCTAGAGTTTCAGGGGGCGCATATCAGCCCCAGCATTTT. Amino acid sequence: CSARVSGGAYQPQHF.

This clonotype appeared many times. V is TRBV2 and J is TRBJ2-7, with 7 bases fitting TRBD1. The CDR3 contains 15 residues. Looked up from germline, CDR1 is SNHLY and CDR2 is FYNNEI. J lost 1 base, V lost 4 bases, and 7 bases had no gene match. The CDR3 is CASSGDRAISYEQYF. CDR3 in DNA: TGTGCCAGCAGTGGAGACAGGGCAATTTCCTACGAGCAGTACTTC.

This clonotype has just a few counts. V and J are TRBV10-1 and TRBJ2-7, with 7 bases lining up with TRBD1. Trimming at V came to 4 bases and at J to 3 bases, leaving 3 bases not matched to a gene. Germline V CDR1 and CDR2: WNHNN, SYGVQD (reference sequence). The CDR3 is 13 residues long. In DNA, the CDR3 is TGCGCCAGCAGTGCTACAGGGGTCTACGAGCAGTACTTC. As protein: CASSATGVYEQYF.

This clonotype was found many times. The chain couples TRBV6-6 to TRBJ1-6, with D possibly being TRBD1 (5 bases). From germline, CDR1 is MNHNY and CDR2 SVGAGI (reference sequence). V was shortened by 5 bases and J by 8 bases, with 13 bases between the two germline ends. The CDR3 runs 14 residues. CDR3 sequence reads: CASSRTTGDSPLHF. In nucleotides, the CDR3 is TGTGCCAGCAGTCGGACAACAGGAGATTCACCCCTCCACTTT.

This clonotype was picked up many times. The rearrangement links TRBV7-3 to TRBJ1-2; possible D gene TRBD1, 5 bases. V shed 5 bases and J shed 5 bases, with 18 bases lying between them. Per the germline V gene, CDR1 is SGHTA and CDR2 is FQGTGA. This CDR3 has 15 residues. The CDR3 is CASSLTGGSRYGYTF. The CDR3 DNA reads TGTGCCAGCAGCCTCACTGGGGGAAGTCGGTATGGCTACACCTTC. The full variable domain, rest sourced from reference TRBV7-3 and TRBJ1-2, is GAGVSQTPSNKVTEKGKYVELRCDPISGHTALYWYRQSLGQGPEFLIYFQGTGAADDSGLPNDRFFAVRPEGSVSTLKIQRTERGDSAVYLCASSLTGGSRYGYTFGSGTRLTVV.

For this clonotype: The conserved closing phenylalanine or tryptophan is absent in this CDR3, likely reflecting a read error. The chain couples TRBV10-3 to TRBJ1-5; the D gene is possibly TRBD1 (6 bases). Germline V gives CDR1 ENHRY, CDR2 SYGVKD. V lost 4 bases and J 5 bases, leaving 12 bases between the germline ends. CDR3 size: 14 residues. The chain's CDR3 is CAISVGGFDQPQHS. CDR3 nucleotide sequence: TGTGCCATCAGTGTAGGGGGATTCGATCAGCCCCAGCATTCA.

This clonotype occurred a few times. The chain uses TRBV7-2 and TRBJ2-7; TRBD2 agrees at 11 bases. J gave up 0 bases and V 2 bases, and 6 bases lay outside the gene matches. CDR1 is SGHTA and CDR2 is FQGNSA in the germline V gene. The CDR3 consists of 17 residues. CDR3 region: CASSLTSGGINSYEQYF. As DNA, the CDR3 is TGTGCCAGCAGCTTAACTAGCGGGGGAATTAACTCCTACGAGCAGTACTTC. The full variable domain, its missing parts supplied by reference TRBV7-2 and TRBJ2-7, is GAGVSQSPSNKVTEKGKDVELRCDPISGHTALYWYRQSLGQGLEFLIYFQGNSAPDKSGLPSDRFSAERTGGSVSTLTIQRTQQEDSAVYLCASSLTSGGINSYEQYFGPGTRLTVT.

The V call is TRBV7-2, the J call TRBJ2-5; TRBD2 is a possible D gene (5 bases). Trimming removed 5 bases at V and 9 bases at J, with 22 bases between. Germline assignment: CDR1 SGHTA and CDR2 FQGNSA. The CDR3 contains 15 residues. CDR3 nucleotides: TGTGCCAGCAGCCAACTTAGGACCCAGATGGAGGCCCAGTACTTC. As protein: CASSQLRTQMEAQYF.

This clonotype was detected ten times or more. The V call is TRBV7-4, the J call TRBJ1-2; no firm D call. V dropped 1 base and J dropped 4 bases, with 16 bases sitting between them. Germline CDR1 and CDR2: SGHVT and SQSDAQ. The CDR3 sequence is 16 residues long. The CDR3 sequence: CASSLVVGRPLYGYTF. The CDR3 DNA reads TGTGCCAGCAGCTTAGTGGTTGGCAGGCCCCTCTATGGCTACACCTTC.

Of note for this clonotype: This may be a read error, as it is one base from a much larger clone. The CDR3 does not close with the conserved phenylalanine or tryptophan, likely indicating a read error. The chain couples TRBV7-6 to TRBJ2-7; 9 bases line up with TRBD2. Germline CDR1 and CDR2: SGHVS and FNYEAQ. The CDR3 sequence is 14 residues long. V was pared by 5 bases and J by 6 bases, with 8 bases of the junction left unmatched. CDR3 DNA: TGTGCCAGCAGCCCGAGACTAGCGGCCCCCGAGCAGTACCTC. This translates into CASSPRLAAPEQYL.

This clonotype was picked up many times. The CDR3 nucleotides are TGTGCCAGTAGCGACAGGAACTACGAGCAGTACTTC. Translated, it gives CASSDRNYEQYF. The chain joins TRBV19 to TRBJ2-7; TRBD1 might be the D (6 bases). The CDR3 consists of 12 residues. Trimming removed 6 bases at V and 3 bases at J, with 9 bases between. Germline V gene lookup returns CDR1 LNHDA and CDR2 SQIVND (reference sequence).

The V call is TRBV7-8, the J call TRBJ2-2; D possibly corresponds to TRBD2 (6 bases). This CDR3 has 12 amino acids. Germline V gene sequence: CDR1 SGHVS, CDR2 FQNEAQ. V lost 6 bases and J lost 13, with 15 bases in between. The CDR3 here is CASSFPGGWLFF. In nucleotides, the CDR3 is TGTGCCAGCAGTTTCCCAGGAGGGTGGCTGTTTTTT.

This clonotype was detected many times. One end of the junction is discordant with germline, which a read error may explain. The V and J genes are TRBV7-9 and TRBJ1-1, with unresolved D. The CDR3 is 15 residues long. The germline V gene has CDR1 SEHNR and CDR2 FQNEAQ (reference sequence). The CDR3 DNA is TGCGCCAGCAGCTTGGCCGGACGGTCAAACACTGAAGCTTTCTTT. Translation gives CASSLAGRSNTEAFF.

The chain uses TRBV10-3 and TRBJ1-5, with 9 bases matching TRBD1. V was clipped by 10 bases and J by 4 bases; unmatched bases: 14. Germline V gives CDR1 ENHRY, CDR2 SYGVKD. This CDR3 contains 16 residues. The CDR3 is CASRPLDRGVNQPQHF. CDR3 sequence (DNA): TGTGCCAGCAGACCCCTGGACAGGGGAGTTAATCAGCCCCAGCATTTT.

The table lists this clonotype with many counts. V usage is TRBV29-1 and J usage is TRBJ1-1; tentatively, D is TRBD1 (6 bases). Trimming left V 2 bases short and J 6 bases short, with 16 bases between. Per the germline V gene, CDR1 is SQVTM and CDR2 is ANQGSEA. The CDR3 totals 14 residues. The CDR3: CSVELVTGYSEAFF. The CDR3 DNA is TGCAGCGTTGAACTCGTGACAGGCTATTCTGAAGCTTTCTTT.

This clonotype was seen only once. Sequence at one end of the junction differs from germline and may be a read error. The chain is built from TRBV7-8 and TRBJ2-7; 9 bases line up with TRBD2. Germline V lookup: CDR1 SGHVS, CDR2 FQNEAQ. The CDR3 totals 16 residues. The CDR3: CACSAVHSGSVYEQYF. In DNA form, the CDR3 reads TGTGCCTGCAGTGCCGTACATAGCGGGAGTGTCTACGAGCAGTACTTC.

A word on this clonotype: A junction end diverges from the germline sequence, so it may reflect a read error. The V gene is TRBV7-9, the J gene TRBJ2-7, with D perhaps being TRBD1 or TRBD2 (7 bases each). Germline V lookup: CDR1 SEHNR, CDR2 FQNEAQ (reference sequence). The CDR3 runs 14 residues. CDR3 bases: TGCGCCAGCAGAACCCAGGGGGGGGCCTACGAGCAGTACTTC. It encodes CASRTQGGAYEQYF.